This TCR beta chain is drawn from a study of blood T cell repertoires in COVID-19. The assay was immunoSEQ multiplex PCR, and TCRdb's table has in-frame clones only and misses some. The table shows 70,000 or so clones, with more than 75% occurring only once. The CDR3 is made up of 14 amino acids. Trimming removed 4 bases from V and 5 bases from J; junction bases left unmatched: 2. Germline assignment: CDR1 MNHEY and CDR2 SMNVEV (reference sequence). The sample was peripheral blood. This receptor was taken from a human donor in a cohort sampled during active COVID-19. V usage is TRBV27 and J usage is TRBJ1-5, with 10 bases fitting TRBD1. The CDR3 protein is CASSYGTGDQPQHF. For the CDR3, the DNA is TGTGCCAGCAGTTATGGGACAGGGGATCAGCCCCAGCATTTT.